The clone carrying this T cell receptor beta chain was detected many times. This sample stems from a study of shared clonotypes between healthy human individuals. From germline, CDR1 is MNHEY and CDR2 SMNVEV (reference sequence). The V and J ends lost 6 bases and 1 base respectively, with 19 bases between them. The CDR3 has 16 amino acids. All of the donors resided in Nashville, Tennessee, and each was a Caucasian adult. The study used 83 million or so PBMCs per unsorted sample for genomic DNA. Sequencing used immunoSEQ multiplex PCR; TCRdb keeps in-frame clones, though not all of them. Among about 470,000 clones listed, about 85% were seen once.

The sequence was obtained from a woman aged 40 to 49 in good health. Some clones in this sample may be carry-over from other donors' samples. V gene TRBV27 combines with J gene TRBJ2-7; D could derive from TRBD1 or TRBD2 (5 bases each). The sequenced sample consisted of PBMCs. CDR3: CASSPLKSGLSYEQYF. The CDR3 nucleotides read TGTGCCAGCAGCCCCCTCAAATCGGGGCTTTCCTACGAGCAGTACTTC.